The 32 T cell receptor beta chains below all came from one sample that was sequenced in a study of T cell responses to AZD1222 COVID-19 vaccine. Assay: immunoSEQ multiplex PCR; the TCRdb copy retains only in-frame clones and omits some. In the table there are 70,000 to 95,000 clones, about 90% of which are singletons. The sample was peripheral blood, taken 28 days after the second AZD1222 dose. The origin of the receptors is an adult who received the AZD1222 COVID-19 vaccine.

CDR3 coding DNA: TGTGCCAGCAGCTTACGGCTAGCGGGAGAAGAGACCCAGTACTTC. Its translation is CASSLRLAGEETQYF. The V call is TRBV7-9, the J call TRBJ2-5; TRBD2 agrees at 10 bases. The CDR3 length is 15 residues. Looked up from germline, CDR1 is SEHNR and CDR2 is FQNEAQ (reference sequence). Losses at the gene ends were 2 bases for V and 3 bases for J; bases not matched to a gene: 3.

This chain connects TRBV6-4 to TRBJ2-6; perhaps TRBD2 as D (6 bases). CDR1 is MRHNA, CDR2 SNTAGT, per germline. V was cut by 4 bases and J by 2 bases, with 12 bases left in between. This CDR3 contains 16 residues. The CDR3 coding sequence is TGTGCCAGCAGTGTCTCCCCGGGGGCTGGGGCCAACGTCCTGACTTTC. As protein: CASSVSPGAGANVLTF.

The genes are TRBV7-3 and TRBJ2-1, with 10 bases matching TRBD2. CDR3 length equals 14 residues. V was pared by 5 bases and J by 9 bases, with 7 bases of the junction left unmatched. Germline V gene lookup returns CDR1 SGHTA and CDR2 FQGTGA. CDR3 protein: CASSLGTSAVEQFF. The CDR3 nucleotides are TGTGCCAGCAGCCTCGGGACTAGCGCCGTTGAGCAGTTCTTC.

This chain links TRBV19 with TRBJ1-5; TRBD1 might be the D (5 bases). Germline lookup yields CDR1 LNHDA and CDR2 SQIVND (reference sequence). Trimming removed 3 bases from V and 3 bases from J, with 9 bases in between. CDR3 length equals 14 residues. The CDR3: CASSIGAFNQPQHF. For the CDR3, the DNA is TGTGCCAGTAGTATCGGGGCCTTCAATCAGCCCCAGCATTTT.

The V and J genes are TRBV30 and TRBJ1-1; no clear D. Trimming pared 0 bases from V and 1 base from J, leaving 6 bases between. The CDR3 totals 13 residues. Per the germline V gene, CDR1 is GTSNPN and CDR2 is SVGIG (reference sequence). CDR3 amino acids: CAWSVAGNTEAFF. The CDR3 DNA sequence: TGTGCCTGGAGTGTAGCGGGGAACACTGAAGCTTTCTTT. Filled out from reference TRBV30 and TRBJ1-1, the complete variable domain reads SQTIHQWPATLVQPVGSPLSLECTVEGTSNPNLYWYRQAAGRGLQLLFYSVGIGQISSEVPQNLSASRPQDRQFILSSKKLLLSDSGFYLCAWSVAGNTEAFFGQGTRLTVV.

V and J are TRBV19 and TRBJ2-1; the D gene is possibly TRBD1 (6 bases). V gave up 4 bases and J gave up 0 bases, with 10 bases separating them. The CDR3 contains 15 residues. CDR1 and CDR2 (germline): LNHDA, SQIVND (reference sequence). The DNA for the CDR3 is TGTGCCAGTAGTAAACAGGGTAGCTCCTACAATGAGCAGTTCTTC. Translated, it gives CASSKQGSSYNEQFF.

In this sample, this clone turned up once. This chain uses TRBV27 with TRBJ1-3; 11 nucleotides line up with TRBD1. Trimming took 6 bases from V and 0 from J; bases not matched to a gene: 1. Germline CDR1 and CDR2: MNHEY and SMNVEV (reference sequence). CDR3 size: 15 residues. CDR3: CASSGTGGSGNTIYF. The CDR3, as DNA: TGTGCCAGCAGCGGGACAGGGGGCTCTGGAAACACCATATATTTT.

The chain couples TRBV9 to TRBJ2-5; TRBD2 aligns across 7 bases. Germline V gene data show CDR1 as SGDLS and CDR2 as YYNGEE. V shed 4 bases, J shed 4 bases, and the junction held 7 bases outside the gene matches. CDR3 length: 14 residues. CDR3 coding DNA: TGTGCCAGCAGCCCCAGCCCGGGGGGAGAGACCCAGTACTTC. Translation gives CASSPSPGGETQYF.

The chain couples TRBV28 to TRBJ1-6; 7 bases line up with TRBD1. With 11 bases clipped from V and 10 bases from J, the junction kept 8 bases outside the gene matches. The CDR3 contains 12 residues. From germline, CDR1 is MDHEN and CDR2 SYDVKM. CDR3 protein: CASQGVGSPLHF. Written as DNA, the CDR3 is TGTGCCTCTCAGGGGGTAGGCTCACCCCTCCACTTT.

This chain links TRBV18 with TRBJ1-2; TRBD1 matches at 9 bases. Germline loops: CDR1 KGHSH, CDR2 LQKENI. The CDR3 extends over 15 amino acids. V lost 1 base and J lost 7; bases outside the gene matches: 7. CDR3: CASSPQDRGAGGYTF. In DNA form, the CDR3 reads TGTGCCAGCTCACCACAGGACAGGGGAGCAGGTGGCTACACCTTC.

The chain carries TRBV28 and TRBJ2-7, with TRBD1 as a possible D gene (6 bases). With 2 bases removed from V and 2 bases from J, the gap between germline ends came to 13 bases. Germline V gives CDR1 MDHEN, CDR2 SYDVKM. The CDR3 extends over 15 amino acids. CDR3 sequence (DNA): TGTGCCAGCAGTTTACAGGGGCAATGGACCTACGAGCAGTACTTC. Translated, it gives CASSLQGQWTYEQYF.

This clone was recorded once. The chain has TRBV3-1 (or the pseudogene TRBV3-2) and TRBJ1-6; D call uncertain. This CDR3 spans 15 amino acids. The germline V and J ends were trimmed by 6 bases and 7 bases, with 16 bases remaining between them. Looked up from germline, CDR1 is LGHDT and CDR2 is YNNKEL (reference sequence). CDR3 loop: CASSFESAGNSPLHF. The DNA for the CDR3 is TGTGCCAGCAGTTTCGAATCGGCTGGGAATTCACCCCTCCACTTT.

The CDR3 DNA follows: TGTGCCAGCAGTCCAAGTAGCGGGGGGGCCAATGAGCAGTTCTTC. This codes for CASSPSSGGANEQFF. The rearrangement uses TRBV6-4 and TRBJ2-1; 11 positions match TRBD2. With 5 bases clipped from V and 6 bases from J, the junction kept 6 bases outside the gene matches. Germline V gene lookup returns CDR1 MRHNA and CDR2 SNTAGT. The CDR3 extends over 15 amino acids.

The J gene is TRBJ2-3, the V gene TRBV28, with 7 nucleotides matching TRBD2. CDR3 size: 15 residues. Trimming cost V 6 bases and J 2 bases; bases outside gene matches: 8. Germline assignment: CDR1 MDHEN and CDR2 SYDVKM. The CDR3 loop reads CASSSSGDYTDTQYF. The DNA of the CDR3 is TGTGCCAGCAGCTCTAGCGGAGACTACACAGATACGCAGTATTTT.

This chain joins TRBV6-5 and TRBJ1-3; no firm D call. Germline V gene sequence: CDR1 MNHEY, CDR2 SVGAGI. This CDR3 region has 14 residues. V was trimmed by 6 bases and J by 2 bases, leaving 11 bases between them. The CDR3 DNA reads TGTGCCAGCAGATTGGACGGGGCTGGAAACACCATATATTTT. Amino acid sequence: CASRLDGAGNTIYF.

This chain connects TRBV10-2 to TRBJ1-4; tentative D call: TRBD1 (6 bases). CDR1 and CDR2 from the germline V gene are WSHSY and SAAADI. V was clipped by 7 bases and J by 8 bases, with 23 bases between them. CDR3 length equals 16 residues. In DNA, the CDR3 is TGCGCCAGCACAGGGACATTCTCACTAGAAGGGGAAAAACTGTTTTTT. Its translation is CASTGTFSLEGEKLFF.

The CDR3 DNA is TGTGCCAGCAGCTTAAGTTTAGACACTGAAGCTTTCTTT. Encoded protein: CASSLSLDTEAFF. The rearrangement links TRBV7-3 to TRBJ1-1; D call uncertain. V gave up 1 base and J gave up 3 bases, with 6 bases separating them. Germline V gene sequence: CDR1 SGHTA, CDR2 FQGTGA. This CDR3 region has 13 residues.

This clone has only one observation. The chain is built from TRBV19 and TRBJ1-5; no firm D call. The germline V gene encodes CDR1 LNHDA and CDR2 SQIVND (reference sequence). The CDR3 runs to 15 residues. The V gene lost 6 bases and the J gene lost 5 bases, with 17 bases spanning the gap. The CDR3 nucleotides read TGTGCCAGTAGGCCCGAGTCGGGAGCCTATCAGCCCCAGCATTTT. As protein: CASRPESGAYQPQHF.

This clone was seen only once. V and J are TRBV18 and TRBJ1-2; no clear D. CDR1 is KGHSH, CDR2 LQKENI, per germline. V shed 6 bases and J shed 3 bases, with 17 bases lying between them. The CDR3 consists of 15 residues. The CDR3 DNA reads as TGTGCCAGCTCCCAAGCGGCGGGCGGGGACTATGGCTACACCTTC. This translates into CASSQAAGGDYGYTF.

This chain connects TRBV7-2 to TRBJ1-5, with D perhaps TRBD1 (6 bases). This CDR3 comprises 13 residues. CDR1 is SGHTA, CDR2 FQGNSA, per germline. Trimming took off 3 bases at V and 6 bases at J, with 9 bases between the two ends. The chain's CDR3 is CASSFQGSQPQHF. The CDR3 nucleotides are TGTGCCAGCAGCTTTCAGGGGAGTCAGCCCCAGCATTTT. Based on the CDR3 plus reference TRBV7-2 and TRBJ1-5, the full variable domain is GAGVSQSPSNKVTEKGKDVELRCDPISGHTALYWYRQSLGQGLEFLIYFQGNSAPDKSGLPSDRFSAERTGGSVSTLTIQRTQQEDSAVYLCASSFQGSQPQHFGDGTRLSIL.

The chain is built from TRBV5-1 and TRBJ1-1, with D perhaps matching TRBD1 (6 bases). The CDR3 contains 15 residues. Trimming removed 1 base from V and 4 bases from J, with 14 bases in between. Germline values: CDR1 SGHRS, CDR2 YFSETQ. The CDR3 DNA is TGCGCCAGCAGCTTGTCTACAGGGTATAGCACTGAAGCTTTCTTT. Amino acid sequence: CASSLSTGYSTEAFF.

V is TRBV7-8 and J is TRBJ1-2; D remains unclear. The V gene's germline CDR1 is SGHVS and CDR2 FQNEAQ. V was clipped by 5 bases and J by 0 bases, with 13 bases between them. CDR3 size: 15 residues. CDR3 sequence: CASSREGRTNYGYTF. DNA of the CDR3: TGTGCCAGCAGCCGAGAGGGCAGGACTAACTATGGCTACACCTTC.

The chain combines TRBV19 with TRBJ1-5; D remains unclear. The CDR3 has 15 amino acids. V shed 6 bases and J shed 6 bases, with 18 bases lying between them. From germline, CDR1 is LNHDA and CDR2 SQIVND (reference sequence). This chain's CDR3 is CASRGRTEGGQPQHF. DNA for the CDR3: TGTGCCAGTAGAGGAAGGACTGAAGGCGGTCAGCCCCAGCATTTT.

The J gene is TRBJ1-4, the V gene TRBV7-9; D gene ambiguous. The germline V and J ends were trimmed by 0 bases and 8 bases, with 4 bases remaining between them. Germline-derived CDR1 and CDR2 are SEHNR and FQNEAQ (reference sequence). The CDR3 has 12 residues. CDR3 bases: TGTGCCAGCAGCTTAGCTCCCGAAAAACTGTTTTTT. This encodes CASSLAPEKLFF.

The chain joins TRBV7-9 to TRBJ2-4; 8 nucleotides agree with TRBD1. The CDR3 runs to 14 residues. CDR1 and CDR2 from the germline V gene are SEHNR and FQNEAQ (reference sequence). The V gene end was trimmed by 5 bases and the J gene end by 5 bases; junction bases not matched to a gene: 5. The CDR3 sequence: CASSQPDRENIQYF. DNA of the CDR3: TGTGCCAGCAGCCAACCGGACAGGGAAAACATTCAGTACTTC.

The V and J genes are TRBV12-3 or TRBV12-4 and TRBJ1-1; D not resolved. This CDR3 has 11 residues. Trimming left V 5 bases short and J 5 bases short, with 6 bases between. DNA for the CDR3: TGTGCCAGCAGTAGGCGAACTGAAGCTTTCTTT. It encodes CASSRRTEAFF.

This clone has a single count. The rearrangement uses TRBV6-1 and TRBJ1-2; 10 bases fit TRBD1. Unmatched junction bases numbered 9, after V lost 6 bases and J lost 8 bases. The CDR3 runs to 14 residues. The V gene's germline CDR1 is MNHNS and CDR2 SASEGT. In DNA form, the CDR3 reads TGTGCCAGCAGGATTGGGACAGGGGATATCGGCTACACCTTC. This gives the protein CASRIGTGDIGYTF.

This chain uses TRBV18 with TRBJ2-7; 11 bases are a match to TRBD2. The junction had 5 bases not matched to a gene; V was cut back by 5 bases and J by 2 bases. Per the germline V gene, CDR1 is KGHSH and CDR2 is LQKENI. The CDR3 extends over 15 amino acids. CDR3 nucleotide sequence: TGTGCCAGCTCAACGCTGACTAGCGGGGCCTACGAGCAGTACTTC. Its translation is CASSTLTSGAYEQYF.

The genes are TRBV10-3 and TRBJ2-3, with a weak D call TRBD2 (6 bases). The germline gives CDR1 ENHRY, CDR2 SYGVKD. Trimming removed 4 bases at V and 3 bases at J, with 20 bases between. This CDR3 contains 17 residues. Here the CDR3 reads CAISGDSASALTDTQYF. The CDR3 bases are TGTGCCATCAGTGGCGATTCGGCTAGCGCCCTTACAGATACGCAGTATTTT.

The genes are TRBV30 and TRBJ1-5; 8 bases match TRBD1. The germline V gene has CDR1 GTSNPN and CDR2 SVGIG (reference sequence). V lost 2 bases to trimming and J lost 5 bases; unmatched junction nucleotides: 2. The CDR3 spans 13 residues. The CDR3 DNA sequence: TGTGCCTGGAGTCAGGGGGCCCATCAGCCCCAGCATTTT. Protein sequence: CAWSQGAHQPQHF.

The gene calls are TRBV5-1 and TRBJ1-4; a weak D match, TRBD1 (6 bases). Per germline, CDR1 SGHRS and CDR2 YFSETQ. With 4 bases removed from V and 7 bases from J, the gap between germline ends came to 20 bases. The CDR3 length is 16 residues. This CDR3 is CASSRTGQGFFEKLFF. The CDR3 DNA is TGCGCCAGCAGCCGAACGGGACAAGGCTTTTTTGAAAAACTGTTTTTT. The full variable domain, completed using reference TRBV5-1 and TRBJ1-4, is KAGVTQTPRYLIKTRGQQVTLSCSPISGHRSVSWYQQTPGQGLQFLFEYFSETQRNKGNFPGRFSGRQFSNSRSEMNVSTLELGDSALYLCASSRTGQGFFEKLFFGSGTQLSVL.

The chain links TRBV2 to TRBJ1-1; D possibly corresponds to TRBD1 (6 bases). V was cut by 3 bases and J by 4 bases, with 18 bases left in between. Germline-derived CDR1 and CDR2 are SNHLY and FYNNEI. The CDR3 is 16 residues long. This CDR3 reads CASSDDLGTTPTEAFF. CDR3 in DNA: TGTGCCAGCAGTGATGATTTAGGGACAACCCCCACTGAAGCTTTCTTT.